The 26 T cell receptor beta chains presented below share a single source sample, sequenced in a study of early T cells in non-severe SARS-CoV-2 infection. Using its own MiXCR run on the 5' RACE reads, TCRdb lists one record per CDR3 protein. The table records some 62,000 distinct CDR3 sequences, approximately 9.3% of them present only once. Material for sequencing was whole blood. The origin of the receptors is an adult who was a healthcare worker with PCR-confirmed SARS-CoV-2 infection or an uninfected control (not recorded which).

The gene calls are TRBV27 and TRBJ1-1; the match to TRBD1 covers 7 bases. The J segment lost 5 bases and the V segment lost 4 bases, leaving 7 bases of the junction unmatched. The germline gives CDR1 MNHEY, CDR2 SMNVEV (reference sequence). The CDR3 sequence is 14 residues long. The CDR3 loop is CASSWNRGTTEAFF. The CDR3 DNA follows: TGTGCCAGCAGTTGGAACAGGGGAACTACTGAAGCTTTCTTT.

In this sample, this clonotype turned up many times. Compared with germline, one end of the junction differs, possibly owing to a read error. The rearrangement joins TRBV11-2 to TRBJ2-1; 9 bases are shared with TRBD2. Germline V CDR1 and CDR2: SGHAT, FQNNGV. The CDR3 consists of 13 residues. The CDR3 DNA sequence: TGTGCCAGCAGCGAAGGCTCCCGACTAGCGGCCGTCTTC. Its translation is CASSEGSRLAAVF.

This clonotype was detected only a few times. The chain carries TRBV6-6 and TRBJ2-3; D is uncertain. The germline V gene encodes CDR1 MNHNY and CDR2 SVGAGI (reference sequence). The CDR3 consists of 15 residues. Trimming removed 2 bases from V and 1 base from J, with 10 bases in between. The DNA of the CDR3 is TGTGCCAGCAGTTACCTAAATTCAGGCACAGATACGCAGTATTTT. Its protein is CASSYLNSGTDTQYF.

This clonotype came up many times. The V and J genes are TRBV30 and TRBJ2-5; D unresolved. Between the trimmed V and J ends, which lost 5 bases and 2 bases, there was a span of 12 bases. The CDR3 covers 13 residues. The germline V gene has CDR1 GTSNPN and CDR2 SVGIG (reference sequence). CDR3 sequence (DNA): TGTGCCTGGGCCTTGCAGATACAAGAGACCCAGTACTTC. It translates to CAWALQIQETQYF.

CDR3 DNA: TGTGCCAGCACCGACTGGGTCTCTGGGGCCAACGTCCTGACTTTC. Translating it yields CASTDWVSGANVLTF. The J gene is TRBJ2-6, the V gene TRBV6-5; D unresolved. The length of the CDR3 is 15 residues. V was trimmed by 7 bases and J by 0 bases, leaving 10 bases between them. CDR1 and CDR2 from the germline V gene are MNHEY and SVGAGI.

V is TRBV19 and J is TRBJ2-3, with D tentatively TRBD2 (6 bases). The V end was cut by 3 bases, the J end by 0 bases, with 10 bases between. Germline CDR1 and CDR2: LNHDA and SQIVND (reference sequence). This CDR3 has 15 residues. The CDR3 sequence: CASSIGGPSTDTQYF. The CDR3 nucleotides are TGTGCCAGTAGTATCGGGGGTCCTAGCACAGATACGCAGTATTTT.

This clonotype was counted between two and nine times. The CDR3: CARQDRAQNQETQYF. CDR3 in DNA: TGTGCCAGACAGGACAGGGCGCAAAACCAAGAGACCCAGTACTTC. This chain connects TRBV2 to TRBJ2-5; 8 bases match TRBD1. The CDR3 extends over 15 amino acids. The germline V gene has CDR1 SNHLY and CDR2 FYNNEI. Trimming at V came to 9 bases and at J to 0 bases, leaving 9 bases not matched to a gene.

This chain joins TRBV21-1 and TRBJ1-5. TRBV21-1 is annotated as a pseudogene. CDR3 size: 12 residues. CDR3 nucleotide sequence: TGTGCCAGCAGCAAAACCGAGCGCGAACAGCATTTT. This codes for CASSKTEREQHF.

The J gene is TRBJ2-3, the V gene TRBV2; D uncertain. The germline V gene encodes CDR1 SNHLY and CDR2 FYNNEI. This CDR3 spans 15 amino acids. The V and J ends lost 1 base and 2 bases respectively, with 10 bases between them. In nucleotides, the CDR3 is TGTGCCAGCAGTGAAGGAGGCCCTTTCACAGATACGCAGTATTTT. Translating it yields CASSEGGPFTDTQYF.

This clonotype appeared many times. This chain joins TRBV18 and TRBJ1-3; D is possibly TRBD1 (5 bases). CDR3 size: 16 residues. Trimming removed 6 bases from V and 3 bases from J, with 18 bases in between. Germline lookup yields CDR1 KGHSH and CDR2 LQKENI. The CDR3 is CASSLGTEEIGNTIYF. CDR3 DNA sequence: TGTGCCAGCTCCCTGGGGACCGAAGAGATTGGAAACACCATATATTTT.

The genes are TRBV6-1 and TRBJ2-3; 12 nucleotides line up with TRBD1. The CDR3 extends over 15 amino acids. Trimming took 8 bases from V and 5 from J; bases not matched to a gene: 8. CDR1 MNHNS and CDR2 SASEGT come from the germline V gene. The CDR3 DNA reads as TGTGCCAGCTCGCCGGGACAGGGGGCTATAGATACGCAGTATTTT. It is translated as CASSPGQGAIDTQYF.

The chain recombines TRBV5-8 with TRBJ1-2; D remains unclear. This CDR3 has 13 residues. Trimming cost V 2 bases and J 5 bases, with 10 bases left between them. Germline V gene sequence: CDR1 SGHTS, CDR2 YDEGEE. This CDR3 is CASSLEVQYGYTF. CDR3 DNA: TGTGCCAGCAGCTTAGAGGTCCAGTATGGCTACACCTTC.

The table lists this clonotype with many counts. This CDR3 reads CASRPTSGTEQFF. CDR3 bases: TGTGCCAGCAGACCCACTAGCGGGACTGAGCAGTTCTTC. V is TRBV12-3 or TRBV12-4 and J is TRBJ2-1; 10 bases match TRBD2. This CDR3 is 13 amino acids long. V lost 6 bases, J lost 9 bases, and 5 bases stayed unmatched.

This sequence joins TRBV15 and TRBJ1-4; D unresolved. Germline values: CDR1 LNHNV, CDR2 YYDKDF (reference sequence). V was pared by 8 bases and J by 7 bases, with 17 bases between. There are 14 residues in the CDR3. CDR3 region: CATSGRPVGEKLFF. DNA for the CDR3: TGTGCCACCTCAGGACGGCCTGTGGGTGAAAAACTGTTTTTT.

This clonotype was seen more than once but under ten times. The J gene is TRBJ2-6, the V gene TRBV30; 8 bases agree with TRBD1. CDR3 length: 15 amino acids. V was clipped by 2 bases and J by 4 bases; unmatched bases: 4. Germline loops: CDR1 GTSNPN, CDR2 SVGIG (reference sequence). CDR3 nucleotides: TGTGCCTGGAGTCAGGGGGCATCAGGGGCCAACGTCCTGACTTTC. Translating it yields CAWSQGASGANVLTF. The full variable domain, completed using reference TRBV30 and TRBJ2-6, is SQTIHQWPATLVQPVGSPLSLECTVEGTSNPNLYWYRQAAGRGLQLLFYSVGIGQISSEVPQNLSASRPQDRQFILSSKKLLLSDSGFYLCAWSQGASGANVLTFGAGSRLTVL.

The rearrangement joins TRBV6-2 or TRBV6-3 to TRBJ1-5, with 8 positions matching TRBD1. Germline V gene sequence: CDR1 MNHEY, CDR2 SVGEGT. The CDR3 runs 16 residues. J was trimmed by 0 bases and V by 8 bases; bases with no gene match: 9. CDR3 in amino acids: CASGRGQGASNQPQHF. The CDR3 DNA is TGTGCCAGCGGCAGGGGGCAGGGGGCTAGCAATCAGCCCCAGCATTTT.

The V gene is TRBV6-5, the J gene TRBJ2-1; D may be TRBD2 (6 bases). The CDR3 extends over 15 amino acids. With 2 bases removed from V and 2 bases from J, the gap between germline ends came to 10 bases. Germline V CDR1 and CDR2: MNHEY, SVGAGI. The CDR3 sequence: CASSYDRGTYNEQFF. The CDR3 region has the DNA TGTGCCAGCAGTTACGATCGGGGGACCTACAATGAGCAGTTCTTC.

This clonotype was recorded a few times. CDR3 nucleotides: TGCAGTGCTAGAGATCGACAGCTAGAGACCCAGTACTTC. It yields the protein CSARDRQLETQYF. The J gene is TRBJ2-5, the V gene TRBV20-1, with D tentatively TRBD1 (5 bases). V lost 0 bases and J lost 4, with 9 bases in between. This CDR3 is 13 amino acids long. From germline, CDR1 is DFQATT and CDR2 SNEGSKA (reference sequence).

This chain connects TRBV6-2 or TRBV6-3 to TRBJ2-1; 8 nucleotides agree with TRBD1. The CDR3 is 15 residues long. V trimming: 7 bases; J trimming: 6 bases; junction bases outside the gene matches: 11. Germline V gives CDR1 MNHEY, CDR2 SVGEGT. The CDR3 protein is CASTRPGQVSNEQFF. CDR3 sequence (DNA): TGTGCCAGCACCCGGCCGGGACAGGTATCCAATGAGCAGTTCTTC.

The chain links TRBV4-1 to TRBJ2-2; D is possibly TRBD1 (6 bases). Germline CDR1 MGHRA, CDR2 YSYEKL. The CDR3 is 16 amino acids. V lost 1 base, J lost 2 bases, and 11 bases lay in between. The CDR3 loop reads CASSQGLRGNTGELFF. The CDR3 nucleotides read TGCGCCAGCAGCCAAGGCCTCAGGGGCAACACCGGGGAGCTGTTTTTT.

The chain uses TRBV20-1 and TRBJ1-4, with D unclear. Between the trimmed V and J ends, which lost 6 bases and 0 bases, there was a span of 14 bases. The germline V gene has CDR1 DFQATT and CDR2 SNEGSKA (reference sequence). The CDR3 is 15 residues long. CDR3 residues: CSASGSTATNEKLFF. The DNA for the CDR3 is TGCAGTGCCTCGGGGAGCACCGCAACTAATGAAAAACTGTTTTTT.

This clonotype has just a few counts. V is TRBV6-1 and J is TRBJ1-5; 8 positions agree with TRBD1. The germline CDR1 and CDR2 sequences are MNHNS and SASEGT. Germline trimming cut 7 bases from V and 0 bases from J; bases unmatched to any gene: 11. This CDR3 region has 17 residues. The CDR3 DNA reads TGTGCCAGCATGAACGGACAGGGAACTTATAGCAATCAGCCCCAGCATTTT. Encoded protein: CASMNGQGTYSNQPQHF.

The chain combines TRBV9 with TRBJ1-2; D is uncertain. The CDR3 sequence is 16 residues long. From germline, CDR1 is SGDLS and CDR2 YYNGEE. Trimming left V 0 bases short and J 6 bases short, with 18 bases between. The CDR3 bases are TGTGCCAGCAGCGTAGATTCCGGTAGGACGGGGAATGGCTACACCTTC. Translating it yields CASSVDSGRTGNGYTF.

This clonotype came up many times. The chain recombines TRBV20-1 with TRBJ2-1, with a possible D match to TRBD2 (5 bases). CDR1 is DFQATT and CDR2 is SNEGSKA in the germline V gene (reference sequence). Trimming took off 3 bases at V and 1 base at J, with 13 bases between the two ends. The CDR3 covers 15 residues. In DNA form, the CDR3 reads TGCAGTGCTAGTATAGGTCCGGGATCCTACAATGAGCAGTTCTTC. It encodes CSASIGPGSYNEQFF.

The chain combines TRBV18 with TRBJ2-5, with no clear D. CDR3 length equals 13 residues. Trimming took off 3 bases at V and 7 bases at J, with 12 bases between the two ends. Per the germline V gene, CDR1 is KGHSH and CDR2 is LQKENI. CDR3 sequence: CASSPAYRGTQYF. The CDR3 coding sequence is TGTGCCAGCTCACCCGCGTATAGAGGGACCCAGTACTTC.

This clonotype was observed a few times. The gene calls are TRBV7-6 and TRBJ2-3, with TRBD2 matching over 9 bases. V trimming: 2 bases; J trimming: 1 base; junction bases outside the gene matches: 1. From germline, CDR1 is SGHVS and CDR2 FNYEAQ. CDR3 length: 15 amino acids. The CDR3 DNA is TGTGCCAGCAGCTTACGACTAGCGGGCACAGATACGCAGTATTTT. Amino acid sequence: CASSLRLAGTDTQYF.